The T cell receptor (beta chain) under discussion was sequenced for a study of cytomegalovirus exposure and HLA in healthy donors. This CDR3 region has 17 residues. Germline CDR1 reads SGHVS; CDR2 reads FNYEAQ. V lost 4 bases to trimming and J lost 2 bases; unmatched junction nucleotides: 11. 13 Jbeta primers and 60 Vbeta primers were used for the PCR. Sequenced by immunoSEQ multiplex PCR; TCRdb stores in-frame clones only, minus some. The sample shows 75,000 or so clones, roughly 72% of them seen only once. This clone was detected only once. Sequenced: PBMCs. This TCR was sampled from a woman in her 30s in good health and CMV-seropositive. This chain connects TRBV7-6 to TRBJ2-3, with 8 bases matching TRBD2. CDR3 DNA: TGTGCCAGCAGCTCTGGGCGTGGCGGGAGGCCCACAGATACGCAGTATTTT. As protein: CASSSGRGGRPTDTQYF.